These 13 T cell receptor beta chains were all obtained from the same sample, sequenced in a study of blood T cell repertoires in COVID-19. TCRdb keeps only in-frame clones here, not all; method: immunoSEQ multiplex PCR. The sample has some 70,000 clones; around nine tenths are singletons. The sequenced material came from peripheral blood. Source of these receptors: a man between 65 and 85 years old with active or convalescent COVID-19.

The chain couples TRBV24-1 to TRBJ2-1; 11 nucleotides align to TRBD2. Germline lookup yields CDR1 KGHDR and CDR2 SFDVKD. Trimming cost V 1 base and J 6 bases; bases outside gene matches: 4. This CDR3 is 16 amino acids long. CDR3 sequence (DNA): TGTGCCACCAGTGATTTAAGGCTAGCGGGAGGCAATGAGCAGTTCTTC. Its protein is CATSDLRLAGGNEQFF.

The gene calls are TRBV5-5 and TRBJ2-1; 15 positions match TRBD2. CDR1 is SGHKS and CDR2 is YYEKEE in the germline V gene (reference sequence). This CDR3 has 16 residues. V dropped 4 bases and J dropped 8; count of bases not matched to a gene: 7. The CDR3 protein is CASSGGLAGGRDEQFF. CDR3 nucleotide sequence: TGTGCCAGCAGCGGGGGACTAGCGGGGGGCCGAGATGAGCAGTTCTTC. The whole variable domain, remainder taken from reference TRBV5-5 and TRBJ2-1, is DAGVTQSPTHLIKTRGQQVTLRCSPISGHKSVSWYQQVLGQGPQFIFQYYEKEERGRGNFPDRFSARQFPNYSSELNVNALLLGDSALYLCASSGGLAGGRDEQFFGPGTRLTVL.

V usage is TRBV7-2 and J usage is TRBJ2-3; TRBD2 matches 9 bases. Looked up from germline, CDR1 is SGHTA and CDR2 is FQGNSA. CDR3 length equals 16 residues. Trimming at V came to 5 bases and at J to 0 bases, leaving 6 bases not matched to a gene. The CDR3 loop reads CASSKTSGFSTDTQYF. The CDR3 region has the DNA TGTGCCAGCAGCAAGACTAGCGGTTTTAGCACAGATACGCAGTATTTT.

This clone was detected a few times. The chain carries TRBV5-1 and TRBJ1-6, with D possibly TRBD1 on 6 matching bases. The germline CDR1 and CDR2 sequences are SGHRS and YFSETQ. The V gene lost 3 bases and the J gene lost 4 bases, with 11 bases spanning the gap. This CDR3 contains 15 residues. CDR3 amino acids: CASSWGGTYNSPLHF. CDR3 DNA sequence: TGCGCCAGCAGCTGGGGAGGGACATATAATTCACCCCTCCACTTT.

The gene calls are TRBV19 and TRBJ2-7; 8 bases line up with TRBD1. Germline CDR1 is LNHDA and CDR2 is SQIVND (reference sequence). The CDR3 is made up of 14 amino acids. The V segment lost 3 bases and the J segment 1 base; nucleotides outside the gene matches: 2. DNA of the CDR3: TGTGCCAGTAGTATCGGACAGGGTTCCTACGAGCAGTACTTC. Translating it yields CASSIGQGSYEQYF. Looking up the rest from reference TRBV19 and TRBJ2-7 gives the full variable domain: DGGITQSPKYLFRKEGQNVTLSCEQNLNHDAMYWYRQDPGQGLRLIYYSQIVNDFQKGDIAEGYSVSREKKESFPLTVTSAQKNPTAFYLCASSIGQGSYEQYFGPGTRLTVT.

There are a few counts of this clone. The chain has TRBV2 and TRBJ1-1; tentative D call: TRBD1 (5 bases). The germline V and J ends were trimmed by 2 bases and 4 bases, with 11 bases remaining between them. CDR3 size: 14 residues. Germline V gene lookup returns CDR1 SNHLY and CDR2 FYNNEI. This CDR3 is CASSELRGSTEAFF. The CDR3 DNA is TGTGCCAGCAGTGAACTGCGGGGGAGCACTGAAGCTTTCTTT.

The J gene is TRBJ1-2, the V gene TRBV5-1; perhaps TRBD1 as D (6 bases). The CDR3 runs 14 residues. CDR1 SGHRS and CDR2 YFSETQ come from the germline V gene. Trimming cost V 3 bases and J 7 bases, with 16 bases left between them. CDR3 bases: TGCGCCAGCAGCTCTGAGGGGGATGCTCCTGGCTACACCTTC. Its protein is CASSSEGDAPGYTF.

The V and J genes are TRBV5-4 and TRBJ1-1; no firm D call. CDR1 is SGHNT and CDR2 is YYREEE in the germline V gene (reference sequence). Trimming pared 0 bases from V and 1 base from J, leaving 7 bases between. The CDR3 covers 14 residues. CDR3 region: CASSLAGTNTEAFF. Here the CDR3 DNA reads TGTGCCAGCAGCTTGGCAGGAACGAACACTGAAGCTTTCTTT. Looking up the rest from reference TRBV5-4 and TRBJ1-1 gives the full variable domain: ETGVTQSPTHLIKTRGQQVTLRCSSQSGHNTVSWYQQALGQGPQFIFQYYREEENGRGNFPPRFSGLQFPNYSSELNVNALELDDSALYLCASSLAGTNTEAFFGQGTRLTVV.

The chain joins TRBV6-1 to TRBJ1-2, with D possibly TRBD1 on 5 matching bases. Germline CDR1 is MNHNS and CDR2 is SASEGT. This CDR3 region has 15 residues. V dropped 2 bases and J dropped 2 bases, with 12 bases sitting between them. Here the CDR3 reads CASSEYSRANYGYTF. CDR3 in DNA: TGTGCCAGCAGTGAATACTCCAGGGCGAACTATGGCTACACCTTC.

The rearrangement uses TRBV9 and TRBJ2-5; 8 nucleotides line up with TRBD1. V was clipped by 3 bases and J by 7 bases; unmatched bases: 2. Germline V gene data show CDR1 as SGDLS and CDR2 as YYNGEE. The CDR3 totals 12 residues. The DNA of the CDR3 is TGTGCCAGCAGCGGACAGGGGACGACCCAGTACTTC. Translation gives CASSGQGTTQYF.

The chain links TRBV5-1 to TRBJ1-2; 7 bases are shared with TRBD1. The J segment lost 4 bases and the V segment lost 3 bases, leaving 3 bases of the junction unmatched. In germline, CDR1 is SGHRS, CDR2 YFSETQ. The CDR3 is made up of 13 amino acids. The CDR3 here is CASSWDRPYGYTF. In nucleotides, the CDR3 is TGCGCCAGCAGCTGGGACAGACCCTATGGCTACACCTTC. Looking up the rest from reference TRBV5-1 and TRBJ1-2 gives the full variable domain: KAGVTQTPRYLIKTRGQQVTLSCSPISGHRSVSWYQQTPGQGLQFLFEYFSETQRNKGNFPGRFSGRQFSNSRSEMNVSTLELGDSALYLCASSWDRPYGYTFGSGTRLTVV.

The chain is built from TRBV7-6 and TRBJ1-3, with D maybe TRBD1 (6 bases). The germline V gene has CDR1 SGHVS and CDR2 FNYEAQ. V lost 4 bases to trimming and J lost 0 bases, with 10 bases between them. CDR3 length: 15 amino acids. CDR3 nucleotides: TGTGCCAGCAGCTCCCGGACAGCCTCTGGAAACACCATATATTTT. Its translation is CASSSRTASGNTIYF.

This sequence joins TRBV27 and TRBJ2-7; 13 nucleotides align to TRBD2. This CDR3 is built from 15 residues. From germline, CDR1 is MNHEY and CDR2 SMNVEV (reference sequence). V was pared by 6 bases and J by 5 bases, with 7 bases of the junction left unmatched. CDR3 nucleotide sequence: TGTGCCAGCAGGCCGGGACTAGCGGGGAGCGACGAGCAGTACTTC. Its translation is CASRPGLAGSDEQYF.